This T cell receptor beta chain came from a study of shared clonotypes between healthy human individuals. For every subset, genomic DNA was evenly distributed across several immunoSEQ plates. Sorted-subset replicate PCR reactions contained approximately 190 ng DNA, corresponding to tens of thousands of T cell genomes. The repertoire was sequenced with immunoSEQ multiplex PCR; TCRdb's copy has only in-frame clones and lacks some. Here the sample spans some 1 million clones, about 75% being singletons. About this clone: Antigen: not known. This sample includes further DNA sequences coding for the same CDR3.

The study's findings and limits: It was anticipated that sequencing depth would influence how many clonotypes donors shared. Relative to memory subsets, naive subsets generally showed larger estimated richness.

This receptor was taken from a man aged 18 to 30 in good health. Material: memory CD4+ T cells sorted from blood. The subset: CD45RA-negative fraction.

The CDR3 reads CASSWDRAYEQYF. In nucleotides, the CDR3 is TGTGCCAGCTCGTGGGACAGGGCCTACGAGCAGTACTTC. This chain connects TRBV6-1 to TRBJ2-7; 9 nucleotides agree with TRBD1. V dropped 8 bases and J dropped 2; count of bases not matched to a gene: 4. The CDR3 is made up of 13 amino acids. Germline V CDR1 and CDR2: MNHNS, SASEGT.